A selection of T cell receptor beta chains follows, all from one sample in a study of blood T cell repertoires in COVID-19. Assay used: immunoSEQ multiplex PCR; TCRdb lists only in-frame clones, some missing. The sample comprises a few hundred thousand clones, under 90% of which are singletons, and about 10% rests with the top ten. The specimen sequenced was peripheral blood. These receptors came from a woman at least 80 years old with COVID-19, enrolled during active disease. Each CDR3 is given with its conserved first and last residue. The D gene is left open where the match is weak. Rows may omit the clone size; those that give it use once, few, many or a size class.

cdr3_aa cdr3_nt d_call clone_size j_call v_call
CASRRSGGGPPEEQFF TGTGCCAGCAGGAGAAGTGGGGGGGGCCCGCCCGAGGAGCAGTTCTTC . . TRBJ2-1 TRBV7-9
CASSPVTTNTEAFF TGTGCCAGCAGTCCTGTAACCACAAACACTGAAGCTTTCTTT . . TRBJ1-1 TRBV28
CASSRTGWELFF TGTGCCAGCAGCAGGACAGGGTGGGAGCTGTTTTTT TRBD1 . TRBJ2-2 TRBV7-9
CASSPSGQGGWQPQHF TGTGCCAGTAGTCCAAGCGGGCAGGGAGGGTGGCAGCCCCAGCATTTT . . TRBJ1-5 TRBV19
CAWSPGASGSNLETQYF TGTGCCTGGAGCCCAGGGGCTAGCGGGTCTAACCTGGAGACCCAGTACTTC TRBD2 . TRBJ2-5 TRBV30
CASSPYGNQPQHF TGTGCCAGCAGCCCCTATGGCAATCAGCCCCAGCATTTT . . TRBJ1-5 TRBV27
CASSHRQGAMGEAFF TGTGCCAGCAGCCATCGACAGGGGGCTATGGGTGAAGCTTTCTTT TRBD1 . TRBJ1-1 TRBV3-1/TRBV3-2
CASSTDRGGQPQHF TGTGCCAGCAGCACCGACAGGGGCGGTCAGCCCCAGCATTTT TRBD1 few TRBJ1-5 TRBV7-2
CASSLGRLSNQPQHF TGTGCCAGCAGCTTAGGCAGGTTAAGCAATCAGCCCCAGCATTTT . . TRBJ1-5 TRBV7-8
CSIRDNINQPQHF TGCAGCATCAGGGACAATATCAATCAGCCCCAGCATTTT . . TRBJ1-5 TRBV29-1
CSGTTNYGYTF TGCAGCGGGACAACGAACTATGGCTACACCTTC . once TRBJ1-2 TRBV29-1
CASHLGTEGREETQYF TGTGCCAGCCACCTCGGGACGGAGGGGAGGGAAGAGACCCAGTACTTC TRBD2 . TRBJ2-5 TRBV2
CASSEYTSYGYTF TGTGCCAGCAGTGAGTACACCTCCTATGGCTACACCTTC . . TRBJ1-2 TRBV2
CSANTGEKLFF TGCAGTGCTAATACAGGGGAAAAACTGTTTTTT . . TRBJ1-4 TRBV20-1
CASSYLQGLGEKLFF TGTGCCAGCAGTTACCTTCAGGGGTTGGGTGAAAAACTGTTTTTT . once TRBJ1-4 TRBV6-5
CASSWRGGETQYF TGTGCCAGCAGCTGGAGGGGGGGGGAGACCCAGTACTTC . . TRBJ2-5 TRBV5-4
CSVTWDRETQYF TGCAGCGTTACATGGGACAGGGAGACCCAGTACTTC TRBD1 . TRBJ2-5 TRBV29-1
CASSIDLSGRTEAFF TGTGCCAGTAGTATAGATCTTTCAGGGCGGACTGAAGCTTTCTTT . . TRBJ1-1 TRBV19
CASSYDFRGNYGYTF . . . TRBJ1-2 TRBV5-1
CASSYSRQGWLFF TGTGCCAGCAGTTACTCACGACAGGGGTGGCTGTTTTTT TRBD1 . TRBJ1-4 TRBV6-6
CASSLPAASGGQETQYF TGCGCCAGCAGCTTGCCCGCTGCTAGCGGGGGGCAAGAGACCCAGTACTTC TRBD2 . TRBJ2-5 TRBV5-1
CASSDGQVGGEKLFF TGTGCCAGCAGTGACGGACAGGTGGGAGGTGAAAAACTGTTTTTT TRBD1 . TRBJ1-4 TRBV6-6
CASSPGGGSGANVLTF TGTGCCAGCAGCCCCGGGGGGGGATCAGGGGCCAACGTCCTGACTTTC TRBD2 . TRBJ2-6 TRBV7-2
CASRTRGVVGQPQHF TGTGCCAGCAGGACTCGGGGGGTAGTGGGTCAGCCCCAGCATTTT . . TRBJ1-5 TRBV28
CASSTRTGEVGGYTF TGTGCCAGCAGCACACGGACAGGAGAAGTGGGTGGCTACACCTTC TRBD1 . TRBJ1-2 TRBV9
CASSFRQGDQPQHF TGTGCCAGCAGTTTTCGACAGGGCGATCAGCCCCAGCATTTT TRBD1 . TRBJ1-5 TRBV6-5
CASSSGTTNEKLFF TGCGCCAGCAGCTCAGGAACAACGAATGAAAAACTGTTTTTT . few TRBJ1-4 TRBV5-1
CASSHFQGGNTEAFF TGTGCCAGCAGCCACTTCCAGGGAGGGAACACTGAAGCTTTCTTT . few TRBJ1-1 TRBV5-4
CASSAGTSGGQDTQYF TGTGCCAGCAGCGCCGGGACTAGCGGGGGGCAAGATACGCAGTATTTT TRBD2 . TRBJ2-3 TRBV5-4
CASSQEGAFLDQPQHF TGCGCCAGCAGCCAAGAAGGGGCCTTTTTAGATCAGCCCCAGCATTTT . once TRBJ1-5 TRBV4-1
CASSLLRYGGRIQPQHF TGTGCCAGCAGTTTATTGAGGTACGGGGGGCGGATTCAGCCCCAGCATTTT . . TRBJ1-5 TRBV28
CASSTSVSGANVLTF TGTGCCAGCAGTACTAGCGTTTCTGGGGCCAACGTCCTGACTTTC TRBD2 . TRBJ2-6 TRBV28
CASHRDRGYEQYF TGTGCCAGCCACCGGGACAGGGGATACGAGCAGTACTTC TRBD1 few TRBJ2-7 TRBV5-4
CASSYVGLAAEQFF TGTGCCAGCAGTTACGTGGGACTAGCAGCTGAGCAGTTCTTC TRBD2 . TRBJ2-1 TRBV6-6
CASSISGGYGYTF TGTGCCAGTAGTATCTCAGGAGGCTATGGCTACACCTTC . . TRBJ1-2 TRBV19
CASSPLGGEEPQHF TGTGCCAGCAGCCCACTTGGGGGGGAAGAGCCCCAGCATTTT . . TRBJ1-5 TRBV27
CASSSTGDTANTGELFF TGCGCCAGCAGCTCTACAGGGGATACCGCGAACACCGGGGAGCTGTTTTTT TRBD1 . TRBJ2-2 TRBV5-1
CASSLRGNYNEQFF TGTGCCAGCAGCCTAAGGGGGAACTACAATGAGCAGTTCTTC . . TRBJ2-1 TRBV7-2
CASSFGSTDTQYF TGTGCCAGCAGCTTCGGGAGCACAGATACGCAGTATTTT . . TRBJ2-3 TRBV7-9
CASGQGGQETQYF TGTGCCAGCGGTCAAGGCGGCCAAGAGACCCAGTACTTC . . TRBJ2-5 TRBV12-3/TRBV12-4
CASSYSAGNQPQHF TGTGCCAGCAGTTACTCGGCAGGCAATCAGCCCCAGCATTTT . . TRBJ1-5 TRBV6-5
CSVESTDTQYF TGCAGCGTTGAGTCTACAGATACGCAGTATTTT . . TRBJ2-3 TRBV29-1
CASSGPEVDTQYF TGTGCCAGCAGTGGCCCGGAGGTGGATACGCAGTATTTT . once TRBJ2-3 TRBV2
CASSTNGNTEAFF TGTGCCAGCTCAACGAACGGGAACACTGAAGCTTTCTTT . few TRBJ1-1 TRBV18
CASSRTVTGELFF TGTGCCAGCAGCCGGACAGTCACCGGGGAGCTGTTTTTT . . TRBJ2-2 TRBV27
CASSSLDRNTEAFF TGTGCCAGCAGTTCCCTGGACAGGAACACTGAAGCTTTCTTT . . TRBJ1-1 TRBV28
CSPFSNEKLFF TGCAGTCCGTTTTCCAATGAAAAACTGTTTTTT . . TRBJ1-4 TRBV20-1
CASSPSDSYNSPLHF TGTGCCAGCTCACCATCGGACAGTTATAATTCACCCCTCCACTTT . . TRBJ1-6 TRBV18
CASSSPAGGGAKNIQYF TGTGCCAGCAGTTCGCCAGCGGGGGGAGGCGCCAAAAACATTCAGTACTTC TRBD2 . TRBJ2-4 TRBV28
CSASRGGYSNQPQHF TGCAGTGCTAGTAGGGGCGGCTATAGCAATCAGCCCCAGCATTTT . once TRBJ1-5 TRBV20-1
CASSLTSFETQYF TGTGCCAGCAGCCTTACATCGTTTGAGACCCAGTACTTC . . TRBJ2-5 TRBV7-3
CASSVATTTGYEQYF TGTGCCAGTAGTGTTGCCACCACTACAGGCTACGAGCAGTACTTC . . TRBJ2-7 TRBV19
CAWSSGSGEKLFF TGTGCCTGGAGTTCCGGATCGGGTGAAAAACTGTTTTTT . . TRBJ1-4 TRBV30
CASSPIEGASVPGNTIYF TGTGCCAGCAGCCCCATTGAGGGGGCGAGCGTTCCTGGAAACACCATATATTTT TRBD1 few TRBJ1-3 TRBV11-3
CASSSYGGNFMNTEAFF TGTGCCAGCAGCTCATACGGAGGTAATTTCATGAACACTGAAGCTTTCTTT . few TRBJ1-1 TRBV7-8
CASSQERVGTYGYTF TGTGCCAGCAGCCAAGAGAGGGTGGGGACTTATGGCTACACCTTC . . TRBJ1-2 TRBV4-2
CASSQVVQGYNEQFF TGCGCCAGCAGCCAAGTCGTCCAGGGCTACAATGAGCAGTTCTTC . . TRBJ2-1 TRBV4-1